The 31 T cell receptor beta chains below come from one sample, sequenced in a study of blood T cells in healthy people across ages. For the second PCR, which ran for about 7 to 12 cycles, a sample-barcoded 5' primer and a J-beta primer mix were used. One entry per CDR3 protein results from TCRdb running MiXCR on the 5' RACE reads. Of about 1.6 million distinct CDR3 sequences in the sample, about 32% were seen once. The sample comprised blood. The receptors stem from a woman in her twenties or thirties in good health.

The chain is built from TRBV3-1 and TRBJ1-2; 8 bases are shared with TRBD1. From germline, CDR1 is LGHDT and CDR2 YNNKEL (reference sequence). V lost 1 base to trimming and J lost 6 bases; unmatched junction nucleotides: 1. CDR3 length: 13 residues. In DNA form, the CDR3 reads TGTGCCAGCAGCCAAGGGACAGGGAATGGCTACACCTTC. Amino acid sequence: CASSQGTGNGYTF.

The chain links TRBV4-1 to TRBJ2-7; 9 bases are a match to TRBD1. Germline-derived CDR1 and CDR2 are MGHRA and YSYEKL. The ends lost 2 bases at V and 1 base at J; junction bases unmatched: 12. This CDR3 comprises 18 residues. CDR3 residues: CASSQRLNGQGLSYEQYF. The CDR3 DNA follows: TGCGCCAGCAGCCAAAGACTAAACGGACAGGGGCTTTCCTACGAGCAGTACTTC.

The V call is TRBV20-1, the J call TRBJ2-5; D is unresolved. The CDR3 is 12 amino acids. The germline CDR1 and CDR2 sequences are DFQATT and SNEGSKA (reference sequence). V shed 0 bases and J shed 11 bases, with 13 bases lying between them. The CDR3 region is CSAREDHYGQYF. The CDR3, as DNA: TGCAGTGCTAGAGAGGACCACTACGGGCAGTACTTC.

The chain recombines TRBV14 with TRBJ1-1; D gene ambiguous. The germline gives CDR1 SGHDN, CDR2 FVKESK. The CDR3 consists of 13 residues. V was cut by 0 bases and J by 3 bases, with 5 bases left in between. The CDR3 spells CASSQDIYTEAFF. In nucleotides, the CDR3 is TGTGCCAGCAGCCAAGACATCTACACTGAAGCTTTCTTT.

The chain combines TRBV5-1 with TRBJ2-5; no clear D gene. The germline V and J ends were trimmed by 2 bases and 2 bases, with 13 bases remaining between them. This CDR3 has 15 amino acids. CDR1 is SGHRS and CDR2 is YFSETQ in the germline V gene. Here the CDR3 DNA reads TGCGCCAGCAGCTTAGGGTGGACGTTACAAGAGACCCAGTACTTC. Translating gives CASSLGWTLQETQYF.

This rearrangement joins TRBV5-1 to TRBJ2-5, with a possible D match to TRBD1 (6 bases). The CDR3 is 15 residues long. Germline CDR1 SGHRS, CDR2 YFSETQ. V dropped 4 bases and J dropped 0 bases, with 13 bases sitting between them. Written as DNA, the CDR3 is TGCGCCAGCAGCCGGAGGACAGAATACCAAGAGACCCAGTACTTC. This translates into CASSRRTEYQETQYF.

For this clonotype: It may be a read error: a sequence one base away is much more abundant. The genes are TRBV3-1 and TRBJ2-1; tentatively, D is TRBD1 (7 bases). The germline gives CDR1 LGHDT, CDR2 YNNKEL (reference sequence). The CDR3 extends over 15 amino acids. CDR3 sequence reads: CASGQDAGQYNEQFF. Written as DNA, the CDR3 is TGTGCCAGCGGCCAAGATGCGGGACAGTACAATGAGCAGTTCTTC.

The chain's CDR3 is CASSQPLSAGGTDTQYF. The CDR3 DNA is TGTGCCAGCAGCCAACCACTTTCAGCGGGGGGCACAGATACGCAGTATTTT. The genes are TRBV3-1 and TRBJ2-3; TRBD2 agrees at 8 bases. The CDR3 runs 17 residues. V lost 2 bases, J lost 1 base, and 8 bases stayed unmatched. The V gene's germline CDR1 is LGHDT and CDR2 YNNKEL (reference sequence).

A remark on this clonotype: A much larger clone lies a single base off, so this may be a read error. The CDR3 nucleotides read TGTGCCAGCAGTTCGGGACAGGAGGCAGAAAATTCACCCCTCCACTTT. The encoded protein is CASSSGQEAENSPLHF. V gene TRBV12-3 or TRBV12-4 combines with J gene TRBJ1-6, with 8 nucleotides matching TRBD1. With 4 bases clipped from V and 7 bases from J, the junction kept 9 bases outside the gene matches. The CDR3 is 16 amino acids.

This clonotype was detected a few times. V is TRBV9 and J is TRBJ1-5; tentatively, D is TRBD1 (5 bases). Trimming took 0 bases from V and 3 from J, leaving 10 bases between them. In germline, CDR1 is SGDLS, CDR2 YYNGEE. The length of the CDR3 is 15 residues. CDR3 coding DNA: TGTGCCAGCAGCGTAGAGGGGATCCACAATCAGCCCCAGCATTTT. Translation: CASSVEGIHNQPQHF.

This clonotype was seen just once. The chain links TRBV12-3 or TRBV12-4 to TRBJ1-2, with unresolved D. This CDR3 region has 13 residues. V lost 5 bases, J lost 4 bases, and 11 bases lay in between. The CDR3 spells CASSPGYFYGYTF. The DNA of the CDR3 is TGTGCCAGCAGTCCCGGGTATTTCTATGGCTACACCTTC.

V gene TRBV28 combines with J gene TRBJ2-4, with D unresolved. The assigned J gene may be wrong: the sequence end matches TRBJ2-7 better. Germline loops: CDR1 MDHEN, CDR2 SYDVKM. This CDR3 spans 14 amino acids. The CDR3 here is CASSPSRVTYEQYF. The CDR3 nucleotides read TGTGCCAGCAGTCCTTCTAGGGTAACCTACGAGCAGTACTTC.

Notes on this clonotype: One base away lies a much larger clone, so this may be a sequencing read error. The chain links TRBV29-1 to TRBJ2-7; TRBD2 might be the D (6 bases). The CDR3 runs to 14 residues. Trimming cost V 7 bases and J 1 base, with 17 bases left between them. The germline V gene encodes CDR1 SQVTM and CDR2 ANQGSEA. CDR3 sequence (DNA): TGCAGCGCCATAGACGCGGGGCGGTCCTACGAGCAGTACTTC. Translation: CSAIDAGRSYEQYF.

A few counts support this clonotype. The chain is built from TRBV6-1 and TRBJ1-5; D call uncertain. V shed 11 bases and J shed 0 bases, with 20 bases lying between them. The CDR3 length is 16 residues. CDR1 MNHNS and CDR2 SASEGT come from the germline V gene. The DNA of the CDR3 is TGTGCCCTGAGCGGGCAGTACCCGTATAGCAATCAGCCCCAGCATTTT. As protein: CALSGQYPYSNQPQHF.

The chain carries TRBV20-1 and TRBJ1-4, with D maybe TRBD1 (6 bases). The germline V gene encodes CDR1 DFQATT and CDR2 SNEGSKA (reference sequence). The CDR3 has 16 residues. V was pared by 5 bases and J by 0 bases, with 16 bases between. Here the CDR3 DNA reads TGCAGTGCTCCCCGCGACAGGTTCTCAACTAATGAAAAACTGTTTTTT. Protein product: CSAPRDRFSTNEKLFF.

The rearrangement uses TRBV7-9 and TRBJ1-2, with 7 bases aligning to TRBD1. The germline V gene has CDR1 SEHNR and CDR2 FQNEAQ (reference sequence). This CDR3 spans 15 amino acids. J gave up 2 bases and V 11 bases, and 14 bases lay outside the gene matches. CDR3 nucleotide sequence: TGTGCCGGACAGGTTTGGGGAGAAATCAACTATGGCTACACCTTC. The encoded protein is CAGQVWGEINYGYTF.

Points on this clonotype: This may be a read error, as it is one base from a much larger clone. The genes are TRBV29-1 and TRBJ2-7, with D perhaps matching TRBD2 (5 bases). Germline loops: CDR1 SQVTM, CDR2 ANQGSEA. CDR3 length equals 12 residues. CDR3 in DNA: TGCAGCGTGCCTGGGAGCTCCTACGAGCAGTGCTTC. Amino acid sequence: CSVPGSSYEQCF.

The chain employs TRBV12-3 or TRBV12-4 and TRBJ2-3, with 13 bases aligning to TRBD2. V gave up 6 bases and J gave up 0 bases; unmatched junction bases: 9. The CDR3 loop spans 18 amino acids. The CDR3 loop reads CASSATSGGSLSTDTQYF. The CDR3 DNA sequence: TGTGCCAGCAGCGCGACTAGCGGGGGGTCCCTTAGCACAGATACGCAGTATTTT.

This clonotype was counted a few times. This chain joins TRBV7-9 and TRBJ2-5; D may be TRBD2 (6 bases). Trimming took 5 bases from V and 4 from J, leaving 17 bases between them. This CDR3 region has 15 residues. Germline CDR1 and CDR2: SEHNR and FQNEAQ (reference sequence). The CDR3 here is CASSLSRLGGETQYF. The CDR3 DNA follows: TGTGCCAGCAGCCTAAGTCGGCTGGGGGGAGAGACCCAGTACTTC.

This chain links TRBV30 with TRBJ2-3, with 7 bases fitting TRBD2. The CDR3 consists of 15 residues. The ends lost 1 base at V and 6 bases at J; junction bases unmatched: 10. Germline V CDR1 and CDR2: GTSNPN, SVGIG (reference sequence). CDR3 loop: CAWSAPREGPDTQYF. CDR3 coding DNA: TGTGCCTGGAGTGCCCCGAGGGAGGGCCCCGATACGCAGTATTTT.

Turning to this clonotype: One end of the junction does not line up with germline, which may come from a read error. CDR3 in DNA: TGTGCCAGCAGCTTCGATATTGGGGACAGGGGGTATAATTCACCCCGCCACTTT. Amino acid sequence: CASSFDIGDRGYNSPRHF. The gene calls are TRBV7-2 and TRBJ1-6, with 11 bases that match TRBD1. The length of the CDR3 is 18 residues. The V gene's germline CDR1 is SGHTA and CDR2 FQGNSA.

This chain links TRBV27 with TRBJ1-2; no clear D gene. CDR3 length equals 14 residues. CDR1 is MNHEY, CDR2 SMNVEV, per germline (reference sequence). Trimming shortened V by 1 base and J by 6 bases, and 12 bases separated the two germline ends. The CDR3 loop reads CASSLWPEGNGYTF. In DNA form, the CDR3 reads TGTGCCAGCAGTTTATGGCCGGAAGGGAATGGCTACACCTTC.

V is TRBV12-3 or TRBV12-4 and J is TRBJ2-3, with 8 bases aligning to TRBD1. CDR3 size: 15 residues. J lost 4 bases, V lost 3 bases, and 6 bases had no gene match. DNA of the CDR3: TGTGCCAGCAGTTTGGGACAGGTGGAGGCAGATACGCAGTATTTT. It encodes CASSLGQVEADTQYF.

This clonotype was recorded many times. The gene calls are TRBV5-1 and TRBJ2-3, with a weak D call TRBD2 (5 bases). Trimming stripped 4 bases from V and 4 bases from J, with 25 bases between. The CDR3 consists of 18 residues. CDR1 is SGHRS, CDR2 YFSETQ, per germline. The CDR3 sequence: CASSPIMGSDSRPDTQYF. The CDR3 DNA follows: TGCGCCAGCAGCCCCATTATGGGTAGCGATTCTCGTCCAGATACGCAGTATTTT.

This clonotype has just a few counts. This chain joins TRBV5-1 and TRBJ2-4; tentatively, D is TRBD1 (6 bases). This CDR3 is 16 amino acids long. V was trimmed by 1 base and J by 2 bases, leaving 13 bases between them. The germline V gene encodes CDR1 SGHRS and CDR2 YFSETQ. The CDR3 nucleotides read TGCGCCAGCAGCTTGCGTCAGGGGACGACCAAAAACATTCAGTACTTC. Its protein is CASSLRQGTTKNIQYF.

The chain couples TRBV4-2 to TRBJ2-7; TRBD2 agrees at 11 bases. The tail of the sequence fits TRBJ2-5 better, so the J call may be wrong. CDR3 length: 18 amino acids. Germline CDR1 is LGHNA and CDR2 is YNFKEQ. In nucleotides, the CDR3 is TGTGCCAGCAGCCAAGTTGGGCCGGGGACTAGCGGACTCGAGACCCAGTACTTC. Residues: CASSQVGPGTSGLETQYF.

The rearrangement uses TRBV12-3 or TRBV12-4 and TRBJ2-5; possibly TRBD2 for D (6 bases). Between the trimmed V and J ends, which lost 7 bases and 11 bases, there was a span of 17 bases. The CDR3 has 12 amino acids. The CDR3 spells CASTPLAYEQYF. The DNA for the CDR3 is TGTGCCAGCACTCCACTAGCTTATGAGCAGTACTTC.

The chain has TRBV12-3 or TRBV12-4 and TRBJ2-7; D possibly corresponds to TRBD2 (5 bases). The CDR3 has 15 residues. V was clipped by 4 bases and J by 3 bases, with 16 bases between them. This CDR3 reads CASSSDSKALYEQYF. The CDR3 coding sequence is TGTGCCAGCAGTTCGGACTCCAAGGCCCTCTACGAGCAGTACTTC.

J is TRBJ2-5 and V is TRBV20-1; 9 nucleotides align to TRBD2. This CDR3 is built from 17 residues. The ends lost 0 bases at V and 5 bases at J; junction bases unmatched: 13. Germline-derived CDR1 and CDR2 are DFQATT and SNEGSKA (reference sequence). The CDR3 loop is CSARDRGGDSLQETQYF. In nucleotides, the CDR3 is TGCAGTGCTAGAGACCGCGGGGGGGACAGCCTCCAGGAGACCCAGTACTTC.

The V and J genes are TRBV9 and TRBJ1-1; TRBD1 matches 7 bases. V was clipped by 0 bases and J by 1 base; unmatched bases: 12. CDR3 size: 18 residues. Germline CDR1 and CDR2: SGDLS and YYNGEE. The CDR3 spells CASSVDGRGGSENTEAFF. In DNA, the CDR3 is TGTGCCAGCAGCGTAGATGGCAGGGGGGGGTCGGAGAACACTGAAGCTTTCTTT.

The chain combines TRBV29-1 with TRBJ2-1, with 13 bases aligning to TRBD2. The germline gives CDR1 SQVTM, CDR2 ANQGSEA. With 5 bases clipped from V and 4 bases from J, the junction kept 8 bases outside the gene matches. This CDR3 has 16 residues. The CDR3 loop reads CSVIGLLAGGYNEQFF. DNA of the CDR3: TGCAGCGTTATCGGGTTACTAGCGGGGGGGTACAATGAGCAGTTCTTC.